Below, 4 T cell receptor beta chains from the same sample are listed, as sequenced in a study of radiotherapy plus CTLA-4 blockade in lung cancer (dated by TCRdb to 2016 to 2019). Libraries were constructed by the immunoSEQ multiplex PCR assay. Sourced from immuneACCESS, this table was stored by TCRdb with only in-frame sequences that have V and J called. A share of the clones is absent; for the studies checked, an unresolved V gene accounts for under half, and the remainder has no known explanation. The sample table lists 20,000 to 30,000 clones, about 77% of them with a count of one. Approximately 24% of the sample is taken by the ten largest. The sample consisted of peripheral blood, taken from a patient treated with radiotherapy plus ipilimumab. The receptors were gathered from a human donor with non-small cell lung cancer that progressed on radiotherapy plus ipilimumab.

This sequence joins TRBV11-2 and TRBJ2-5, with 10 positions matching TRBD1. The CDR3 covers 16 residues. The germline gives CDR1 SGHAT, CDR2 FQNNGV. Germline trimming cut 5 bases from V and 1 base from J; bases unmatched to any gene: 7. CDR3 sequence: CASSAGTGDLQETQYF. CDR3 bases: TGTGCCAGCAGCGCTGGGACAGGGGACCTCCAAGAGACCCAGTACTTC.

The V gene is TRBV7-6, the J gene TRBJ2-3; D perhaps matches TRBD2 (6 bases). The germline V and J ends were trimmed by 5 bases and 4 bases, with 10 bases remaining between them. Germline lookup yields CDR1 SGHVS and CDR2 FNYEAQ. This CDR3 contains 13 residues. CDR3 in amino acids: CASSRDLADTQYF. As DNA, the CDR3 is TGTGCCAGCAGCCGGGACTTAGCAGATACGCAGTATTTT.

This chain uses TRBV5-1 with TRBJ2-5; TRBD2 agrees at 11 bases. Per the germline V gene, CDR1 is SGHRS and CDR2 is YFSETQ. The ends lost 5 bases at V and 4 bases at J; junction bases unmatched: 7. This CDR3 spans 15 amino acids. As DNA, the CDR3 is TGCGCCAGCAGTCAACTAGCGGGAGAGGGAGAGACCCAGTACTTC. As protein: CASSQLAGEGETQYF.

The sample holds a few counts of this clone. CDR3 sequence: CASSSWRQGNQFF. The DNA for the CDR3 is TGTGCCAGCAGCTCCTGGCGACAGGGAAATCAGTTCTTC. V gene TRBV5-6 combines with J gene TRBJ2-1; 7 nucleotides line up with TRBD1. From germline, CDR1 is SGHDT and CDR2 YYEEEE. This CDR3 region has 13 residues. Trimming removed 3 bases from V and 13 bases from J; junction bases left unmatched: 10.